The clone carrying this T cell receptor (beta chain) was detected only a few times. The antigen remains unidentified. This sample was taken from a study of cytomegalovirus exposure and HLA in healthy donors. Background on the study: An early release of data contained approximately 80 million unique TCRs, which came from HLA-typed donors. Broader study findings: The productive fraction for most TCR beta V segments was about 87% or about 30% in an earlier analysis.

PCR involved 60 Vbeta and 13 Jbeta primers. The repertoire was sequenced with immunoSEQ multiplex PCR; TCRdb's copy has only in-frame clones and lacks some. The sample lists about 170,000 clones; around 80% were seen once. CDR1 ENHRY and CDR2 SYGVKD come from the germline V gene. The CDR3 loop spans 17 amino acids. Trimming took 2 bases from V and 1 from J; bases not matched to a gene: 7. The chain links TRBV10-3 to TRBJ2-5, with TRBD2 identical over 10 bases. Sequences were obtained from PBMCs. This clonotype was obtained from a woman between 45 and 60 years old in good health and CMV-seropositive. The CDR3 region is CAISEMGSGGVQETQYF. As DNA, the CDR3 is TGTGCCATCAGTGAGATGGGCAGCGGGGGGGTCCAAGAGACCCAGTACTTC.